Each of the 9 T cell receptor beta chains below was sequenced from the same sample in a study of OX40 agonist ivuxolimab in advanced cancers. Assay used: immunoSEQ multiplex PCR; TCRdb lists only in-frame clones, some missing. The data hold approximately 48,000 clones, with about 77% observed a single time. The sample here was CD4+ or CD8+ T cells sorted from blood, taken in a trial of the OX40 agonist ivuxolimab. The receptors originated from an adult with an advanced solid tumor such as melanoma, head and neck, liver or kidney cancer.

This sequence joins TRBV5-1 and TRBJ1-2; D unresolved. Trimming left V 0 bases short and J 7 bases short, with 10 bases between. Germline-derived CDR1 and CDR2 are SGHRS and YFSETQ. CDR3 length: 13 residues. This CDR3 is CASSLDIIAGYTF. The CDR3 DNA reads as TGCGCCAGCAGCTTGGACATCATAGCTGGCTACACCTTC. The whole variable domain, filled in from reference TRBV5-1 and TRBJ1-2, reads KAGVTQTPRYLIKTRGQQVTLSCSPISGHRSVSWYQQTPGQGLQFLFEYFSETQRNKGNFPGRFSGRQFSNSRSEMNVSTLELGDSALYLCASSLDIIAGYTFGSGTRLTVV.

This clone was seen a handful of times. The rearrangement joins TRBV11-1 to TRBJ1-1; D not certain. Germline CDR1 is SGHAT and CDR2 is FQDESV (reference sequence). Trimming removed 3 bases at V and 1 base at J, with 9 bases between. This CDR3 has 14 residues. CDR3: CASSFARPNTEAFF. CDR3 DNA: TGTGCCAGCAGCTTCGCCAGGCCGAACACTGAAGCTTTCTTT.

The chain joins TRBV4-2 to TRBJ2-2, with D unresolved. The germline V gene has CDR1 LGHNA and CDR2 YNFKEQ. Deletions cut 4 bases from V and 6 bases from J, with 15 bases between. The CDR3 spans 15 residues. Here the CDR3 DNA reads TGTGCCAGCAGCCCGTCCAAGGTTATCGCCGGGGAGCTGTTTTTT. As protein: CASSPSKVIAGELFF.

The genes are TRBV6-5 and TRBJ2-3, with TRBD2 matching over 9 bases. The CDR3 covers 14 residues. After removal of 9 bases from V and 3 bases from J, the junction contained 7 bases not matched to a gene. Per the germline V gene, CDR1 is MNHEY and CDR2 is SVGAGI. As DNA, the CDR3 is TGTGCCAGGCGCGGGAGGGGGAGAACAGATACGCAGTATTTT. Translating gives CARRGRGRTDTQYF.

This clone was recorded a few times. The chain employs TRBV6-1 and TRBJ2-1; tentative D call: TRBD2 (6 bases). The V and J ends lost 6 bases and 0 bases respectively, with 12 bases between them. There are 15 residues in the CDR3. CDR1 is MNHNS, CDR2 SASEGT, per germline. CDR3 region: CASSATSLSYNEQFF. The CDR3 coding sequence is TGTGCCAGCAGCGCCACTAGCCTCTCCTACAATGAGCAGTTCTTC.

The chain has TRBV27 and TRBJ2-1; D may match TRBD1 or TRBD2 (7 bases each). Per germline, CDR1 MNHEY and CDR2 SMNVEV (reference sequence). This CDR3 region has 14 residues. V gave up 10 bases and J gave up 12 bases, with 25 bases separating them. The DNA for the CDR3 is TGTGCCACCTGGCAGGGGGGGGGTGGGTCCGGGCAGTTCTTC. Translating gives CATWQGGGGSGQFF.

The V gene is TRBV10-3, the J gene TRBJ1-6; 7 bases are a match to TRBD1. This CDR3 has 14 amino acids. Germline CDR1 is ENHRY and CDR2 is SYGVKD. V was pared by 7 bases and J by 6 bases, with 6 bases of the junction left unmatched. The CDR3 loop is CAINPGTVNSPLHF. Here the CDR3 DNA reads TGTGCCATCAACCCGGGGACAGTTAATTCACCCCTCCACTTT.

The chain recombines TRBV18 with TRBJ2-3; D is perhaps TRBD2 (5 bases). The CDR3 covers 16 residues. Germline V gives CDR1 KGHSH, CDR2 LQKENI. Trimming stripped 3 bases from V and 0 bases from J, with 13 bases between. CDR3 coding DNA: TGTGCCAGCTCACCCCGTCTAGCTGCGAGCACAGATACGCAGTATTTT. It is translated as CASSPRLAASTDTQYF.

The CDR3 DNA follows: TGTGCCAGCAGTTTAGGTAATAGGCCAGATACGCAGTATTTT. Translated: CASSLGNRPDTQYF. The chain employs TRBV27 and TRBJ2-3; D remains unclear. Trimming removed 2 bases at V and 4 bases at J, with 10 bases between. Germline V gives CDR1 MNHEY, CDR2 SMNVEV (reference sequence). The CDR3 covers 14 residues.